The clone carrying this TCR beta chain was seen a single time. Sequencing was performed with immunoSEQ multiplex PCR; in TCRdb, only in-frame clones are kept and a portion is missing. The data hold around 74,000 clones, with 89% observed a single time. This record belongs to a study of OX40 agonist ivuxolimab in advanced cancers. Across the study: Every 2 weeks, patients received ivuxolimab intravenously, dosed at 0.01 to 10 mg/kg. Earlier treatment with anti-PD-1, anti-PD-L1 or anti-CTLA-4 was permitted, and around 43% had received some.

This CDR3 region has 13 residues. Germline CDR1 is SGHAT and CDR2 is FQNNGV. The V and J ends lost 1 base and 3 bases respectively, with 5 bases between them. The sequence was obtained from an adult with an advanced solid tumor such as melanoma, head and neck, liver or kidney cancer. The V call is TRBV11-2, the J call TRBJ2-3; D unclear. This specimen consisted of CD4+ or CD8+ T cells sorted from blood, obtained in a trial of the OX40 agonist ivuxolimab. CDR3 in DNA: TGTGCCAGCAGCTTAGGGGGTACAGATACGCAGTATTTT. This encodes CASSLGGTDTQYF.